These 29 T cell receptor beta chains were all obtained from the same sample, sequenced in a study of cytotoxic CD8 clonotypes in ibrutinib-treated CLL. Repertoires were generated with immunoSEQ multiplex PCR, while TCRdb's copy carries only in-frame clones and drops some. Among 110,000 or so clones listed, roughly 60% were seen once. This specimen consisted of PBMCs, obtained after 24 months of ibrutinib treatment. Source of these receptors: a human donor with chronic lymphocytic leukemia.

J is TRBJ1-5 and V is TRBV11-2; 8 bases match TRBD1. J gave up 2 bases and V 0 bases, and 12 bases lay outside the gene matches. The CDR3 contains 19 residues. Germline V gene data show CDR1 as SGHAT and CDR2 as FQNNGV. The CDR3 region is CASSLEWGKTGARNQPQHF. As DNA, the CDR3 is TGTGCCAGCAGCTTAGAGTGGGGCAAGACAGGGGCCCGCAATCAGCCCCAGCATTTT.

This clone was observed many times. V usage is TRBV30 and J usage is TRBJ2-7; perhaps TRBD2 as D (7 bases). The CDR3 is 14 residues long. The ends were cut back, 5 bases at V and 2 bases at J, with 16 bases in the middle. Germline V gene lookup returns CDR1 GTSNPN and CDR2 SVGIG (reference sequence). The DNA for the CDR3 is TGTGCCTGGTCGCGAGGGGGGGTGACCTACGAGCAGTACTTC. This gives the protein CAWSRGGVTYEQYF.

The rearrangement links TRBV11-3 to TRBJ1-4; D is ambiguous. V lost 6 bases, J lost 5 bases, and 10 bases lay in between. Germline V lookup: CDR1 SGHNT, CDR2 YENEEA. The CDR3 is made up of 13 amino acids. The CDR3 sequence is CASRRGGNEKLFF. The CDR3 DNA reads TGTGCCAGCAGACGAGGAGGAAATGAAAAACTGTTTTTT. The entire variable domain, with the rest obtained from reference TRBV11-3 and TRBJ1-4, is as follows: EAGVVQSPRYKIIEKKQPVAFWCNPISGHNTLYWYLQNLGQGPELLIRYENEEAVDDSQLPKDRFSAERLKGVDSTLKIQPAELGDSAVYLCASRRGGNEKLFFGSGTQLSVL.

CDR3 protein: CSVGAANYGYTF. CDR3 bases: TGCAGCGTTGGGGCAGCTAACTATGGCTACACCTTC. The rearrangement links TRBV29-1 to TRBJ1-2; D is uncertain. The germline CDR1 and CDR2 sequences are SQVTM and ANQGSEA. V shed 4 bases and J shed 0 bases, with 6 bases lying between them. This CDR3 spans 12 amino acids.

The chain couples TRBV19 to TRBJ1-5; 10 nucleotides align to TRBD1. Per germline, CDR1 LNHDA and CDR2 SQIVND (reference sequence). The CDR3 runs 16 residues. The V and J ends lost 9 bases and 4 bases, in that order; junction bases with no gene match: 12. Here the CDR3 DNA reads TGTGCCAGACAAATAGACAGGGGGCTGAAGAATCAGCCCCAGCATTTT. Protein: CARQIDRGLKNQPQHF.

This rearrangement joins TRBV7-6 to TRBJ1-2; 8 positions agree with TRBD1. This CDR3 is built from 15 residues. V shed 5 bases and J 5 bases; nucleotides not matched to a gene: 10. In germline, CDR1 is SGHVS, CDR2 FNYEAQ. The CDR3 is CASSPGQGLAYGYTF. CDR3 sequence (DNA): TGTGCCAGCAGCCCCGGACAGGGTTTGGCTTATGGCTACACCTTC.

The J gene is TRBJ2-1, the V gene TRBV7-9, with 12 bases identical to TRBD1. The V gene's germline CDR1 is SEHNR and CDR2 FQNEAQ (reference sequence). V shed 2 bases and J 5 bases; nucleotides not matched to a gene: 4. The CDR3 is made up of 16 amino acids. The CDR3 loop reads CASSLKGQGANNEQFF. The CDR3 nucleotides are TGTGCCAGCAGCTTAAAGGGACAGGGGGCAAACAATGAGCAGTTCTTC.

Notes on this clone: The sample carries other DNA sequences with the same CDR3. The V gene is TRBV4-1, the J gene TRBJ2-5; D possibly corresponds to TRBD2 (5 bases). Looked up from germline, CDR1 is MGHRA and CDR2 is YSYEKL. Between the trimmed V and J ends, which lost 1 base and 4 bases, there was a span of 13 bases. CDR3 length equals 15 residues. CDR3 DNA: TGCGCCAGCAGCCAAGGAGAAGCAGGAGGAGAGACCCAGTACTTC. It is translated as CASSQGEAGGETQYF.

The genes are TRBV5-1 and TRBJ1-4; D not certain. CDR1 is SGHRS, CDR2 YFSETQ, per germline. V gave up 0 bases and J gave up 0 bases, with 9 bases separating them. The CDR3 is 16 residues long. Written as DNA, the CDR3 is TGCGCCAGCAGCTTGGAGGGCGGTGCAACTAATGAAAAACTGTTTTTT. Amino acid sequence: CASSLEGGATNEKLFF.

This chain connects TRBV7-9 to TRBJ2-1, with 9 bases fitting TRBD1. V gave up 5 bases and J gave up 1 base; unmatched junction bases: 9. The CDR3 consists of 17 residues. From germline, CDR1 is SEHNR and CDR2 FQNEAQ (reference sequence). CDR3 protein: CASSPLFGTGSYNEQFF. For the CDR3, the DNA is TGTGCCAGCAGCCCTTTATTCGGGACAGGGTCCTACAATGAGCAGTTCTTC.

The rearrangement uses TRBV5-3 and TRBJ2-3; D unclear. TRBV5-3 is noted as an ORF with a role that remains uncertain. The V end was cut by 1 base, the J end by 5 bases, with 8 bases between. The CDR3 is 13 residues long. The CDR3 DNA reads TGTGCCAGAAGCTTGTTCAATGAAGATACGCAGTATTTT. This translates into CARSLFNEDTQYF.

The chain couples TRBV7-3 to TRBJ2-3; D not resolved. Trimming shortened V by 6 bases and J by 4 bases, and 14 bases separated the two germline ends. The CDR3 contains 14 residues. Germline V gene lookup returns CDR1 SGHTA and CDR2 FQGTGA. The CDR3 DNA follows: TGTGCCAGCAGGTTAGCAGCGTCGTCAGATACGCAGTATTTT. Translating it yields CASRLAASSDTQYF.

The J gene is TRBJ2-5, the V gene TRBV2, with unresolved D. This CDR3 region has 13 residues. Germline CDR1 is SNHLY and CDR2 is FYNNEI. V was trimmed by 1 base and J by 5 bases, leaving 8 bases between them. For the CDR3, the DNA is TGTGCCAGCAGTGAAGGGGTTCTCGAGACCCAGTACTTC. Residues: CASSEGVLETQYF.

For the CDR3, the DNA is TGTGCCTGGACTCTAAAGAGGGCCGGTGGCTACACCTTC. It codes for CAWTLKRAGGYTF. The V and J genes are TRBV30 and TRBJ1-2; D unresolved. This CDR3 region has 13 residues. CDR1 is GTSNPN, CDR2 SVGIG, per germline (reference sequence). V was trimmed by 4 bases and J by 7 bases, leaving 16 bases between them. Supplemented by reference TRBV30 and TRBJ1-2, the full variable domain reads SQTIHQWPATLVQPVGSPLSLECTVEGTSNPNLYWYRQAAGRGLQLLFYSVGIGQISSEVPQNLSASRPQDRQFILSSKKLLLSDSGFYLCAWTLKRAGGYTFGSGTRLTVV.

The chain couples TRBV6-6 to TRBJ1-4; D ambiguous. The CDR3 length is 13 residues. CDR1 is MNHNY and CDR2 is SVGAGI in the germline V gene (reference sequence). Trimming took off 7 bases at V and 7 bases at J, with 13 bases between the two ends. The CDR3, as DNA: TGTGCCAGCAAATCTCTACCTAGTGAAAAACTGTTTTTT. Translated, it gives CASKSLPSEKLFF.

V is TRBV5-6 and J is TRBJ2-1, with D perhaps TRBD1 (6 bases). V lost 2 bases, J lost 4 bases, and 10 bases lay in between. CDR1 is SGHDT, CDR2 YYEEEE, per germline. This CDR3 is built from 14 residues. In DNA form, the CDR3 reads TGTGCCAGCAGCTTACAGGGACAATACAATGAGCAGTTCTTC. Translation gives CASSLQGQYNEQFF.

In DNA, the CDR3 is TGTGCCAGCAGCTTGGGGCCGACAGGCTATGGCTACACCTTC. This translates into CASSLGPTGYGYTF. This chain uses TRBV5-6 with TRBJ1-2, with D possibly being TRBD1 (6 bases). V gave up 0 bases and J gave up 4 bases, with 10 bases separating them. This CDR3 comprises 14 residues. Germline lookup yields CDR1 SGHDT and CDR2 YYEEEE.

This clone has more than one count but fewer than ten. J is TRBJ2-7 and V is TRBV5-4; D is possibly TRBD1 (6 bases). From germline, CDR1 is SGHNT and CDR2 YYREEE (reference sequence). The CDR3 sequence is 14 residues long. V was pared by 4 bases and J by 3 bases, with 14 bases between. The CDR3 loop is CASSSAQGYYEQYF. The CDR3 region has the DNA TGTGCCAGCAGCAGCGCACAGGGTTACTACGAGCAGTACTTC.

This chain joins TRBV9 and TRBJ2-7; the match to TRBD1 covers 9 bases. Germline loops: CDR1 SGDLS, CDR2 YYNGEE. The trim removed 2 bases at V and 5 bases at J, leaving 11 bases unmatched. The CDR3 loop spans 16 amino acids. The CDR3: CASSVSYRGLNDEQYF. CDR3 nucleotide sequence: TGTGCCAGCAGCGTGAGTTACAGGGGGCTAAACGACGAGCAGTACTTC.

The gene calls are TRBV10-1 and TRBJ2-5; D is uncertain. Germline CDR1 WNHNN, CDR2 SYGVQD (reference sequence). CDR3 length: 13 amino acids. Trimming shortened V by 6 bases and J by 2 bases, and 10 bases separated the two germline ends. The CDR3 sequence: CASRASAQETQYF. The CDR3 nucleotides are TGCGCCAGCAGAGCTAGTGCTCAAGAGACCCAGTACTTC.

The chain couples TRBV5-8 to TRBJ1-2; D not certain. Germline lookup yields CDR1 SGHTS and CDR2 YDEGEE. Deletions cut 5 bases from V and 6 bases from J, with 8 bases between. CDR3 size: 11 residues. The CDR3 region is CASRVTHGYTF. In DNA form, the CDR3 reads TGTGCCAGCAGGGTGACCCATGGCTACACCTTC.

Comment on this clone: A read error may produce the germline difference seen at one junction end. The rearrangement joins TRBV7-2 to TRBJ2-7; perhaps TRBD2 as D (6 bases). The CDR3 has 14 amino acids. Germline-derived CDR1 and CDR2 are SGHTA and FQGNSA. DNA for the CDR3: TGTGCCAGCAGCCCCGGGTCCGGTGGAGGCTGGAGGGACTTC. Amino acid sequence: CASSPGSGGGWRDF.

The CDR3 protein is CASSLYSGGGPKMNEQFF. The CDR3, as DNA: TGTGCCAGCAGCTTATATTCGGGGGGCGGTCCAAAAATGAATGAGCAGTTCTTC. The gene calls are TRBV7-6 and TRBJ2-1, with D possibly TRBD2 on 7 matching bases. The CDR3 contains 18 residues. Trimming removed 2 bases at V and 7 bases at J, with 24 bases between. Per germline, CDR1 SGHVS and CDR2 FNYEAQ. Looking up the rest from reference TRBV7-6 and TRBJ2-1 gives the full variable domain: GAGVSQSPRYKVTKRGQDVALRCDPISGHVSLYWYRQALGQGPEFLTYFNYEAQQDKSGLPNDRFSAERPEGSISTLTIQRTEQRDSAMYRCASSLYSGGGPKMNEQFFGPGTRLTVL.

The rearrangement joins TRBV29-1 to TRBJ1-1; TRBD1 might be the D (5 bases). There are 12 residues in the CDR3. Germline V CDR1 and CDR2: SQVTM, ANQGSEA. V was clipped by 6 bases and J by 1 base, with 9 bases between them. The chain's CDR3 is CSVRDGNTEAFF. In nucleotides, the CDR3 is TGCAGCGTCAGGGATGGGAACACTGAAGCTTTCTTT.

In its sample, this clone was seen a few times. The V gene is TRBV7-3, the J gene TRBJ2-1; 7 positions match TRBD1. CDR1 and CDR2 from the germline V gene are SGHTA and FQGTGA. V shed 5 bases and J 2 bases; nucleotides not matched to a gene: 3. CDR3 length: 14 residues. The CDR3 sequence is CASSAGQAYNEQFF. The CDR3 coding sequence is TGTGCCAGCAGCGCAGGACAGGCCTACAATGAGCAGTTCTTC.

The V gene is TRBV25-1, the J gene TRBJ2-1; 11 bases line up with TRBD2. CDR3 length equals 16 residues. The germline gives CDR1 MGHDK, CDR2 SYGVNS. Trimming at V came to 4 bases and at J to 6 bases, leaving 8 bases not matched to a gene. CDR3 loop: CASSAFSGGASNEQFF. The CDR3 nucleotides are TGTGCCAGCAGTGCCTTTAGCGGGGGGGCCTCCAATGAGCAGTTCTTC. Supplemented by reference TRBV25-1 and TRBJ2-1, the full variable domain reads EADIYQTPRYLVIGTGKKITLECSQTMGHDKMYWYQQDPGMELHLIHYSYGVNSTEKGDLSSESTVSRIRTEHFPLTLESARPSHTSQYLCASSAFSGGASNEQFFGPGTRLTVL.

This clone has more than one count but fewer than ten. The chain employs TRBV18 and TRBJ2-7; maybe TRBD2 (6 bases). V was trimmed by 4 bases and J by 4 bases, leaving 11 bases between them. Germline V CDR1 and CDR2: KGHSH, LQKENI. This CDR3 is 13 amino acids long. The CDR3 protein is CASSRSSAYEQYF. The CDR3 coding sequence is TGTGCCAGCTCACGCTCTAGCGCTTACGAGCAGTACTTC. The full variable domain, with the rest looked up from reference TRBV18 and TRBJ2-7, is NAGVMQNPRHLVRRRGQEARLRCSPMKGHSHVYWYRQLPEEGLKFMVYLQKENIIDESGMPKERFSAEFPKEGPSILRIQQVVRGDSAAYFCASSRSSAYEQYFGPGTRLTVT.

The chain combines TRBV30 with TRBJ1-2; D is possibly TRBD1 (5 bases). V shed 4 bases and J shed 1 base, with 10 bases lying between them. This CDR3 spans 13 amino acids. Germline V CDR1 and CDR2: GTSNPN, SVGIG (reference sequence). The CDR3 region is CAWTAGNNYGYTF. CDR3 nucleotide sequence: TGTGCCTGGACGGCAGGGAATAACTATGGCTACACCTTC.

The V gene is TRBV4-1, the J gene TRBJ2-3, with 12 bases matching TRBD2. V was pared by 8 bases and J by 5 bases, with 20 bases of the junction left unmatched. CDR3 length equals 19 residues. CDR1 MGHRA and CDR2 YSYEKL come from the germline V gene. CDR3 DNA: TGCGCCAGCTACGCGGGGAGACTAGCGGGGGATCCGGGGGAAGATACGCAGTATTTT. The encoded protein is CASYAGRLAGDPGEDTQYF.